Shown below are 8 T cell receptor beta chains from a single sample sequenced in a study of T cells in women clearing cervical HPV infection. Repertoires were generated with immunoSEQ multiplex PCR, while TCRdb's copy carries only in-frame clones and drops some. The repertoire table contains about 35,000 clones. The sequenced sample consisted of blood buffy coat. The source is a woman between 18 and 75 years old with a cervical HPV16 infection that either progressed to CIN3+ or cleared (not recorded which).

Remarks on this clone: The sequenced fragment ends 3 residues before the CDR3 boundary, so the rest is inferred from the germline J gene. The chain recombines TRBV20-1 with TRBJ2-1, with 11 nucleotides matching TRBD2. Germline V gene data show CDR1 as DFQATT and CDR2 as SNEGSKA (reference sequence). This CDR3 spans 16 amino acids. V shed 1 base, J shed 3 bases, and the junction held 5 bases outside the gene matches. CDR3 residues: CSARGGGLAVYNEQFF. The CDR3 DNA, read in part, is TGCAGTGCTAGAGGGGGGGGACTAGCGGTCTACAATGAG.

About this clone: The observed sequence ends 3 residues before the CDR3 terminus, with the missing tail filled in from the germline J gene. This chain joins TRBV5-1 and TRBJ2-3; 12 nucleotides agree with TRBD1. The CDR3 covers 15 residues. Germline CDR1 is SGHRS and CDR2 is YFSETQ. Partial CDR3 DNA: TGCGCCAGCAGCACGGGGACAGGGGGCCACGAGACG. Encoded protein: CASSTGTGGHET. The complete CDR3 reads CASSTGTGGHETQYF.

With regard to this clone: With the read ending 3 residues before the CDR3 end, the germline J gene is used to fill in that end. This chain joins TRBV18 and TRBJ1-1; D remains unclear. CDR1 and CDR2 (germline): KGHSH, LQKENI. The ends were cut back, 6 bases at V and 1 base at J, with 9 bases in the middle. The CDR3 consists of 13 residues. The CDR3 loop reads CASSGGENTEAFF. Incomplete CDR3 DNA: TGTGCCAGCTCTGGCGGGGAGAACACTGAA. Supplemented by reference TRBV18 and TRBJ1-1, the full variable domain reads NAGVMQNPRHLVRRRGQEARLRCSPMKGHSHVYWYRQLPEEGLKFMVYLQKENIIDESGMPKERFSAEFPKEGPSILRIQQVVRGDSAAYFCASSGGENTEAFFGQGTRLTVV.

Regarding this clone: The DNA ends 3 residues before the CDR3 does, and the rest of the CDR3 is filled in from the germline J gene. The rearrangement links TRBV28 to TRBJ2-2, with 10 bases lining up with TRBD1. CDR3 length: 13 residues. CDR1 and CDR2 from the germline V gene are MDHEN and SYDVKM. CDR3 DNA (partial): TGTGCCAGCAGTACCTGGGACAGGGGCGAG. Residues: CASSTWDRGE. The full-length CDR3 reads as CASSTWDRGELFF. Using reference TRBV28 and TRBJ2-2 for the parts outside the CDR3, the full variable domain is DVKVTQSSRYLVKRTGEKVFLECVQDMDHENMFWYRQDPGLGLRLIYFSYDVKMKEKGDIPEGYSVSREKKERFSLILESASTNQTSMYLCASSTWDRGELFFGEGSRLTVL.

Concerning this clone itself: Read coverage stops 3 residues before the CDR3 terminus; the germline J gene supplies the remainder. This chain uses TRBV2 with TRBJ2-1, with D unclear. This CDR3 contains 13 residues. The germline CDR1 and CDR2 sequences are SNHLY and FYNNEI. Trimming stripped 2 bases from V and 5 bases from J, with 7 bases between. CDR3 residues: CASSELFDNEQFF. The sequenced CDR3 bases are TGTGCCAGCAGTGAACTGTTTGACAATGAG.

Regarding this clone: The CDR3 end is not reached by the read, which stops 3 residues before it; the germline J gene fills it in. This rearrangement joins TRBV20-1 to TRBJ1-4, with 9 bases identical to TRBD1. The length of the CDR3 is 17 residues. Trimming cost V 2 bases and J 4 bases; bases outside gene matches: 11. CDR1 and CDR2 (germline): DFQATT, SNEGSKA (reference sequence). CDR3 loop: CSARPGQGLGFNEKLFF. CDR3 DNA, as far as it was read: TGCAGTGCTAGACCGGGACAGGGCCTTGGATTTAATGAAAAA.

Notes on this clone: The CDR3 extends 3 residues past the end of the read, so its final part is completed from the germline J gene. V and J are TRBV18 and TRBJ2-2; tentatively, D is TRBD2 (5 bases). Deletions cut 2 bases from V and 5 bases from J, with 12 bases between. The CDR3 is made up of 15 amino acids. CDR1 and CDR2 from the germline V gene are KGHSH and LQKENI. The sequenced part of the CDR3 DNA is TGTGCCAGCTCACCAACCCTAGCCGTAACCGGGGAG. It specifies CASSPTLAVTGE. The full CDR3 sequence reads CASSPTLAVTGELFF.

Details on this clone: Sequencing ends 3 residues short of the CDR3 end; the germline J gene provides the rest. This chain connects TRBV12-3 or TRBV12-4 to TRBJ1-6, with D perhaps matching TRBD1 (5 bases). This CDR3 comprises 14 residues. Deletions cut 6 bases from V and 10 bases from J, with 16 bases between. The CDR3 loop reads CASSVLGAGSPLHF. Incomplete CDR3 DNA: TGTGCCAGCAGCGTCCTTGGGGCTGGGTCACCC.